This TCR beta chain was observed in a study of cytomegalovirus exposure and HLA in healthy donors. Germline lookup yields CDR1 LNHDA and CDR2 SQIVND (reference sequence). The J segment lost 2 bases and the V segment lost 9 bases, leaving 5 bases of the junction unmatched. The CDR3 spans 13 residues. Concerning this clone itself: The antigen is unknown.

The PCR was carried out with 60 Vbeta primers and 13 Jbeta primers. TCRdb keeps only in-frame clones here, not all; method: immunoSEQ multiplex PCR. The profile shows fewer than 95,000 clones, 85% of them singletons. Study-wide findings and caveats: A missense variant in DCLRE1C was later tied to TCR beta V- and J-gene trimming. Presence/absence comparisons presumed near-even sequencing depth among donors.

Input material: PBMCs. This sequence was found in a man aged 35 to 55 in good health and CMV-seropositive. V and J are TRBV19 and TRBJ2-5, with TRBD2 matching over 8 bases. The CDR3 DNA reads as TGTGCCAGCTCACTAGCGGAGCAAGAGACCCAGTACTTC. As protein: CASSLAEQETQYF.